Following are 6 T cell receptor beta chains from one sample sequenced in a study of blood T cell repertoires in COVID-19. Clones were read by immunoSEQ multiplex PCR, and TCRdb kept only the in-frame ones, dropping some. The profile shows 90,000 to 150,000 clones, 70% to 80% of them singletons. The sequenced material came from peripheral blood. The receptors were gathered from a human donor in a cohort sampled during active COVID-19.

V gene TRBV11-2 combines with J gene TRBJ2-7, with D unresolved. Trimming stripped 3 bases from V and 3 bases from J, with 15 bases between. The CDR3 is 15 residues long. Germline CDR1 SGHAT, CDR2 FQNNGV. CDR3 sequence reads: CASSLFTPGYYEQYF. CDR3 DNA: TGTGCCAGCAGCTTGTTCACCCCAGGATACTACGAGCAGTACTTC.

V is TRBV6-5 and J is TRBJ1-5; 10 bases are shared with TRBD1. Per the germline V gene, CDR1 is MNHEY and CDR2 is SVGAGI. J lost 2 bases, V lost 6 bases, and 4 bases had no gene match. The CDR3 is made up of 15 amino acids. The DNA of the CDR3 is TGTGCCAGCAGCCCCGGGACAGGGGGCAATCAGCCCCAGCATTTT. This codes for CASSPGTGGNQPQHF.

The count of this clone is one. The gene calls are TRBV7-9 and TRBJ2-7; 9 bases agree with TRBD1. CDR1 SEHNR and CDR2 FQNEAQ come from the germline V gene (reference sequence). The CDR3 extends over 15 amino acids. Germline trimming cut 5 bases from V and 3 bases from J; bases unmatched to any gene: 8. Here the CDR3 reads CASSGGTGNIYEQYF. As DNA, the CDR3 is TGTGCCAGCAGCGGGGGGACAGGGAATATCTACGAGCAGTACTTC.

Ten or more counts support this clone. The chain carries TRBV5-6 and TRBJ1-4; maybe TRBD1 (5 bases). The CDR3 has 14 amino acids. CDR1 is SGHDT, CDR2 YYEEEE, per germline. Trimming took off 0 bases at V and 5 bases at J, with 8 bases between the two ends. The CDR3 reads CASSLAAGNEKLFF. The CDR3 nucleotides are TGTGCCAGCAGCTTGGCCGCAGGGAATGAAAAACTGTTTTTT. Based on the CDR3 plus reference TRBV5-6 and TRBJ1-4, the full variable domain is DAGVTQSPTHLIKTRGQQVTLRCSPKSGHDTVSWYQQALGQGPQFIFQYYEEEERQRGNFPDRFSGHQFPNYSSELNVNALLLGDSALYLCASSLAAGNEKLFFGSGTQLSVL.

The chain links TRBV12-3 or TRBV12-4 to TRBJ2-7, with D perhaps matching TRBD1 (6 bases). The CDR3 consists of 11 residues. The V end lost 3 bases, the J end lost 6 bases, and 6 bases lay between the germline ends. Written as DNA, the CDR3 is TGTGCCAGCAGTTTGGGGGCCGAGCAGTACTTC. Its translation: CASSLGAEQYF.

The CDR3 loop reads CASSKQGSYNEQFF. The CDR3 DNA follows: TGTGCCAGTAGTAAACAGGGTTCCTACAATGAGCAGTTCTTC. This rearrangement joins TRBV19 to TRBJ2-1, with TRBD1 as a possible D gene (6 bases). The germline V and J ends were trimmed by 4 bases and 1 base, with 8 bases remaining between them. Germline assignment: CDR1 LNHDA and CDR2 SQIVND (reference sequence). This CDR3 comprises 14 residues.